The clone carrying this TCR beta chain appeared once. As processed by the authors: How many nucleated cells were present was estimated from reference gene primer amplification. The repertoire was sequenced with immunoSEQ multiplex PCR; TCRdb's copy has only in-frame clones and lacks some. V, J and clone size are taken as reported in that table, and D and trimming were inferred from the DNA itself. The repertoire holds more than 300,000 clones, about 91% seen once, with 1.5% to 2% in the top ten. The data were taken from a study of blood T cell repertoires in COVID-19. Background on the study: From the United States, Italy and Spain came samples of acute and convalescent COVID-19. Nucleic acid was either cDNA or gDNA, and it came from T cells, B-cell-depleted T cells, or PBMCs.

CDR1 and CDR2 from the germline V gene are MNHEY and SVGAGI. The CDR3 covers 13 residues. V was cut by 6 bases and J by 7 bases, with 15 bases left in between. The chain uses TRBV6-5 and TRBJ1-1; a possible D gene is TRBD1 (6 bases). This clonotype was obtained from a woman aged 25-40 years with COVID-19, enrolled during active disease. Sequenced input: peripheral blood. The CDR3 bases are TGTGCCAGCAGACGAACAGGGTCAGGTGAAGCTTTCTTT. Residues: CASRRTGSGEAFF.